The 17 T cell receptor beta chains presented below share a single source sample, sequenced in a study of shared clonotypes between healthy human individuals. Sequencing was performed with immunoSEQ multiplex PCR; in TCRdb, only in-frame clones are kept and a portion is missing. The sample lists 2,100,000 or so clones, approximately 94% occurring once. Sequencing used naive CD4+ T cells sorted from blood. Subset described: CD45RA+ positively selected. The source is a man younger than 30 in good health.

The rearrangement links TRBV27 to TRBJ2-7; maybe TRBD2 (6 bases). This CDR3 is 15 amino acids long. Germline assignment: CDR1 MNHEY and CDR2 SMNVEV (reference sequence). V was cut by 6 bases and J by 3 bases, with 18 bases left in between. CDR3 coding DNA: TGTGCCAGCAGCAAACCCCCGGGACTGAACTACGAGCAGTACTTC. Its protein is CASSKPPGLNYEQYF.

The chain uses TRBV5-1 and TRBJ2-7; TRBD2 agrees at 8 bases. The CDR3 is 12 amino acids. Germline loops: CDR1 SGHRS, CDR2 YFSETQ. The V segment lost 4 bases and the J segment 9 bases; nucleotides outside the gene matches: 6. CDR3 amino acids: CASSQTGGGQYF. The DNA for the CDR3 is TGCGCCAGCAGCCAGACGGGAGGGGGGCAGTACTTC.

This clone has a handful of counts. The V and J genes are TRBV9 and TRBJ1-6, with D unclear. V was clipped by 0 bases and J by 9 bases, with 13 bases between them. Germline lookup yields CDR1 SGDLS and CDR2 YYNGEE. The CDR3 spans 15 residues. The CDR3 here is CASSVGPTPGSPLHF. CDR3 coding DNA: TGTGCCAGCAGCGTAGGTCCCACGCCCGGTTCACCCCTCCACTTT.

For this clone: This same CDR3 is encoded by further DNA sequences in the sample. This rearrangement joins TRBV30 to TRBJ1-4; D ambiguous. The V gene lost 2 bases and the J gene lost 0 bases, with 4 bases spanning the gap. This CDR3 is built from 13 residues. Germline CDR1 reads GTSNPN; CDR2 reads SVGIG (reference sequence). In DNA form, the CDR3 reads TGTGCCTGGAGTCGGTCAACTAATGAAAAACTGTTTTTT. It codes for CAWSRSTNEKLFF.

The chain is built from TRBV10-1 and TRBJ2-7; 9 bases are shared with TRBD2. Germline V gene data show CDR1 as WNHNN and CDR2 as SYGVQD (reference sequence). V trimming: 7 bases; J trimming: 4 bases; junction bases outside the gene matches: 8. This CDR3 is 14 amino acids long. CDR3 protein: CASTAREGWYEQYF. CDR3 DNA sequence: TGCGCCAGCACGGCGCGGGAGGGCTGGTACGAGCAGTACTTC.

This chain joins TRBV7-9 and TRBJ1-2; D not certain. The CDR3 is made up of 11 amino acids. Trimming removed 3 bases from V and 6 bases from J, with 5 bases in between. The germline gives CDR1 SEHNR, CDR2 FQNEAQ (reference sequence). CDR3 in amino acids: CASSFFDGYTF. DNA for the CDR3: TGTGCCAGCAGCTTTTTCGATGGCTACACCTTC.

The chain has TRBV6-5 and TRBJ1-5; D remains unclear. Germline loops: CDR1 MNHEY, CDR2 SVGAGI. Trimming left V 6 bases short and J 4 bases short, with 16 bases between. This CDR3 is 15 amino acids long. CDR3: CASSPFMAGNQPQHF. As DNA, the CDR3 is TGTGCCAGCAGCCCGTTTATGGCAGGTAATCAGCCCCAGCATTTT.

The gene calls are TRBV28 and TRBJ2-4, with TRBD2 as a possible D gene (5 bases). The CDR3 consists of 23 residues. Between the trimmed V and J ends, which lost 4 bases and 0 bases, there was a span of 34 bases. CDR1 and CDR2 (germline): MDHEN, SYDVKM. This chain's CDR3 is CASSSLPSKRGNDEVGAKNIQYF. CDR3 DNA sequence: TGTGCCAGCAGTTCCCTCCCGTCAAAACGGGGAAACGACGAAGTCGGAGCCAAAAACATTCAGTACTTC.

This chain connects TRBV27 to TRBJ1-2; D is perhaps TRBD1 (6 bases). Trimming left V 5 bases short and J 2 bases short, with 12 bases between. This CDR3 contains 14 residues. Germline values: CDR1 MNHEY, CDR2 SMNVEV (reference sequence). The CDR3 nucleotides read TGTGCCAGCAGTACAGGGATTGGGAACTATGGCTACACCTTC. Translation: CASSTGIGNYGYTF.

This chain uses TRBV18 with TRBJ1-3, with a possible D match to TRBD1 (5 bases). This CDR3 contains 17 residues. Germline CDR1 is KGHSH and CDR2 is LQKENI. V lost 4 bases to trimming and J lost 0 bases, with 16 bases between them. In DNA form, the CDR3 reads TGTGCCAGCTCACGGCGGTTGGAGGGGAACTCTGGAAACACCATATATTTT. This encodes CASSRRLEGNSGNTIYF.

This clone came up once. This sequence joins TRBV29-1 and TRBJ2-3; D ambiguous. Trimming took 6 bases from V and 1 from J, leaving 11 bases between them. Germline lookup yields CDR1 SQVTM and CDR2 ANQGSEA. The length of the CDR3 is 13 residues. CDR3 nucleotides: TGCAGCGTCCATGGAAAAGGCACAGATACGCAGTATTTT. It specifies CSVHGKGTDTQYF.

As regards this clone: Different DNA sequences within this sample yield the same CDR3. This sequence joins TRBV10-3 and TRBJ2-5, with D possibly matching TRBD1 (6 bases). This CDR3 region has 12 residues. Trimming removed 8 bases at V and 2 bases at J, with 9 bases between. Per the germline V gene, CDR1 is ENHRY and CDR2 is SYGVKD. In DNA form, the CDR3 reads TGTGCCATCTCAGGGACACAAGAGACCCAGTACTTC. This sequence encodes CAISGTQETQYF.

The genes are TRBV6-1 and TRBJ1-2, with D unclear. V was shortened by 9 bases and J by 6 bases, with 14 bases between the two germline ends. Germline CDR1 is MNHNS and CDR2 is SASEGT. The CDR3 has 12 amino acids. The CDR3 nucleotides read TGTGCCAGTTTTCGTCTCTGGGATGGCTACACCTTC. It is translated as CASFRLWDGYTF.

This chain joins TRBV27 and TRBJ1-2, with a possible D match to TRBD1 (6 bases). The CDR3 extends over 15 amino acids. V lost 0 bases and J lost 6, with 14 bases in between. Germline V gene sequence: CDR1 MNHEY, CDR2 SMNVEV (reference sequence). CDR3 nucleotide sequence: TGTGCCAGCAGTTTATCACAGGGAAATGGAAATGGCTACACCTTC. Its protein product is CASSLSQGNGNGYTF.

The genes are TRBV28 and TRBJ1-5; no reliable D call. The CDR3 has 14 residues. Germline-derived CDR1 and CDR2 are MDHEN and SYDVKM. Trimming shortened V by 1 base and J by 6 bases, and 10 bases separated the two germline ends. The CDR3 DNA reads TGTGCCAGCAGTTTATCCCTCATGGGTCAGCCCCAGCATTTT. Protein sequence: CASSLSLMGQPQHF.

The chain has TRBV9 and TRBJ2-3, with TRBD1 matching over 7 bases. Germline lookup yields CDR1 SGDLS and CDR2 YYNGEE. Losses at the gene ends were 3 bases for V and 2 bases for J; bases not matched to a gene: 9. The CDR3 runs 16 residues. CDR3 protein: CASSEGAWGHTDTQYF. For the CDR3, the DNA is TGTGCCAGCAGCGAGGGGGCGTGGGGCCACACAGATACGCAGTATTTT.

The table lists this clone with a count of one. The chain links TRBV5-6 to TRBJ2-5; no clear D gene. The CDR3 sequence is 13 residues long. Germline assignment: CDR1 SGHDT and CDR2 YYEEEE. V was clipped by 2 bases and J by 4 bases, with 9 bases between them. CDR3 DNA sequence: TGTGCCAGCAGCTTCTTCCTTCGAGAGACCCAGTACTTC. It codes for CASSFFLRETQYF.